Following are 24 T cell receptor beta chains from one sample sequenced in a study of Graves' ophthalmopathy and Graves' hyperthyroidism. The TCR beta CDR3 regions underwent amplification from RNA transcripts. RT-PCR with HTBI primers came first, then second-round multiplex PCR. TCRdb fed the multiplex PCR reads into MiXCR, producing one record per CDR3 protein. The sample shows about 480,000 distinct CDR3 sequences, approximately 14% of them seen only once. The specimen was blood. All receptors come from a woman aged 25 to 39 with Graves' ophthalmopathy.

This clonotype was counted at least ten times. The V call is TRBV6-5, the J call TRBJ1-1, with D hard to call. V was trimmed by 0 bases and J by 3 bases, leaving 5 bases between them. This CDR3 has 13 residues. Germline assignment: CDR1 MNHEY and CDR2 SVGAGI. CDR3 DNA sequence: TGTGCCAGCAGTTACTCGGTCGACACTGAAGCTTTCTTT. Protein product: CASSYSVDTEAFF.

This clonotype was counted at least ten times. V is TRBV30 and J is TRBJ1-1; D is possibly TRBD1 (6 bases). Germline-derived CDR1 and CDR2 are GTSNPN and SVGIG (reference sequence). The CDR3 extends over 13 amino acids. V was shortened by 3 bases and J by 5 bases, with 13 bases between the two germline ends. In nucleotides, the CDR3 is TGTGCCTGGAGCACAGGGCGTGGAACTGAAGCTTTCTTT. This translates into CAWSTGRGTEAFF.

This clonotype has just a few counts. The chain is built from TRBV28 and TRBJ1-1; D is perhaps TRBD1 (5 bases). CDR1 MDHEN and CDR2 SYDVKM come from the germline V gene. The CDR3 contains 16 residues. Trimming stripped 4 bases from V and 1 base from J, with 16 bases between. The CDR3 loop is CASSYGGRFRNTEAFF. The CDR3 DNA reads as TGTGCCAGCAGTTACGGGGGGAGGTTCCGGAACACTGAAGCTTTCTTT.

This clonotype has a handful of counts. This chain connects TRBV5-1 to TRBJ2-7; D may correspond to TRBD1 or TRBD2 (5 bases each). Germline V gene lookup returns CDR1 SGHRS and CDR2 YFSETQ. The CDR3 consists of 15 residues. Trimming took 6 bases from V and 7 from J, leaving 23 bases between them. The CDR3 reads CASNRQGRGGDEQYF. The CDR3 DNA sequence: TGCGCCAGCAACCGGCAGGGTCGGGGCGGCGATGAGCAGTACTTC.

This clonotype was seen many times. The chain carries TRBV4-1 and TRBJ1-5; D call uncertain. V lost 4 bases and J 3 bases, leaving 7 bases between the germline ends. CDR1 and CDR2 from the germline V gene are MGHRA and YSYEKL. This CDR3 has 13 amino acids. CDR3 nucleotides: TGCGCCAGCAGCCGTACGACCAATCAGCCCCAGCATTTT. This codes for CASSRTTNQPQHF.

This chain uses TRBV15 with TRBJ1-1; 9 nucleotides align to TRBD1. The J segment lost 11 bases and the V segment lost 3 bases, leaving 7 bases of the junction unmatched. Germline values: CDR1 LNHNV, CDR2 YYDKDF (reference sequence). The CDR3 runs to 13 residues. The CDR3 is CATSSRTGVGAFF. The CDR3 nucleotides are TGTGCCACCAGCAGCCGGACAGGGGTCGGTGCTTTCTTT.

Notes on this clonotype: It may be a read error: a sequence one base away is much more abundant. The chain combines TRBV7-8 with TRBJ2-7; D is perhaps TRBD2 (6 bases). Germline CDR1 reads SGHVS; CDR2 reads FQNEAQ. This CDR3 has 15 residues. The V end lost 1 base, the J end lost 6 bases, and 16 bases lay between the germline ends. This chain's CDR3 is CASSLVLGGDVEQYF. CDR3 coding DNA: TGTGCCAGCAGCTTAGTTCTCGGGGGAGACGTCGAGCAGTACTTC.

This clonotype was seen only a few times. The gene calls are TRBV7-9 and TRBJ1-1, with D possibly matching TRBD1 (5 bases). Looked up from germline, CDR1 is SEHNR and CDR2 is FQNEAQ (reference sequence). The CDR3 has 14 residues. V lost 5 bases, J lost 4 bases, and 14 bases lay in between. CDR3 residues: CASSLGVLTTEAFF. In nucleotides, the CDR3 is TGTGCCAGCAGCCTAGGGGTGCTGACCACTGAAGCTTTCTTT.

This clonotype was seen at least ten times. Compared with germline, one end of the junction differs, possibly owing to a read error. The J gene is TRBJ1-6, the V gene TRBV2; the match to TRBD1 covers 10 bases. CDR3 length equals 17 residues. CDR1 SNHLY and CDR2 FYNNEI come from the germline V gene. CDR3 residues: CASLLGTGDLYSSPLHF. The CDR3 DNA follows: TGTGCCAGCCTCCTGGGGACAGGGGATTTGTATAGTTCACCCCTCCACTTT.

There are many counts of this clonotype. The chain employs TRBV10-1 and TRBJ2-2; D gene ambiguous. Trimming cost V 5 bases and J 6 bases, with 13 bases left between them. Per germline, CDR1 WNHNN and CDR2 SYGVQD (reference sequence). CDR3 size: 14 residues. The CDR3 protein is CASSLRQAAGELFF. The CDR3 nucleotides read TGCGCCAGCAGTCTGCGGCAGGCGGCCGGGGAGCTGTTTTTT.

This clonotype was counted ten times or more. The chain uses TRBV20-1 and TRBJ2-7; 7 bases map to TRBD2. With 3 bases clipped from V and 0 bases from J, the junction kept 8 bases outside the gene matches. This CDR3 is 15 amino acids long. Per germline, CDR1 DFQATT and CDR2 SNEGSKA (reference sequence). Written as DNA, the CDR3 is TGCAGTGCTAGCCCTGCGGGCGGGAGCTCCTACGAGCAGTACTTC. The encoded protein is CSASPAGGSSYEQYF.

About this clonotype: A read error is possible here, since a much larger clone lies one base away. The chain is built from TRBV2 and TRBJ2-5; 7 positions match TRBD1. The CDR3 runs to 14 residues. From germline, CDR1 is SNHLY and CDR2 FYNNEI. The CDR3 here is CASSRGQVKETQDF. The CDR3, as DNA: TGTGCCAGCAGCCGCGGACAGGTTAAAGAGACCCAGGACTTC. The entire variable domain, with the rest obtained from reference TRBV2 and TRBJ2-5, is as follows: EPEVTQTPSHQVTQMGQEVILRCVPISNHLYFYWYRQILGQKVEFLVSFYNNEISEKSEIFDDQFSVERPDGSNFTLKIRSTKLEDSAMYFCASSRGQVKETQDFGPGTRLLVL.

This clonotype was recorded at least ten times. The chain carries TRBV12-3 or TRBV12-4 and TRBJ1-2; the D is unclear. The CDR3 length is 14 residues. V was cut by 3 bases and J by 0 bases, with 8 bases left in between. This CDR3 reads CASSFETSNYGYTF. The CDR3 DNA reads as TGTGCCAGCAGTTTCGAGACGTCTAACTATGGCTACACCTTC.

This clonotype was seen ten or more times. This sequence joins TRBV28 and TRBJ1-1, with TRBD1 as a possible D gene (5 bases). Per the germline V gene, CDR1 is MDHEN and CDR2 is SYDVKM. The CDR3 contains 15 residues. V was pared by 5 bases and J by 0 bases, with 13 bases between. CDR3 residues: CASSDRRGVNTEAFF. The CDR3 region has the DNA TGTGCCAGCAGTGACCGGAGGGGCGTGAACACTGAAGCTTTCTTT.

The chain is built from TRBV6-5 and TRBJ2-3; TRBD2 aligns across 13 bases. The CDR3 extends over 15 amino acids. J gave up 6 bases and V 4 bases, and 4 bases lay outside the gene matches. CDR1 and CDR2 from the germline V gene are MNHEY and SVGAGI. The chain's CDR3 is CASSSLTSGRDTQYF. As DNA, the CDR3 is TGTGCCAGCAGTTCCCTGACTAGCGGGAGGGATACGCAGTATTTT.

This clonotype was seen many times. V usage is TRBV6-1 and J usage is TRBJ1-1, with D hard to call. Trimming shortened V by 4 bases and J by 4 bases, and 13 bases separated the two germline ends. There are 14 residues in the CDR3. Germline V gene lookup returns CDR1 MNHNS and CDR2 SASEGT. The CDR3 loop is CASSVSRMPTEAFF. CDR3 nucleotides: TGTGCCAGCAGTGTTTCAAGGATGCCCACTGAAGCTTTCTTT.

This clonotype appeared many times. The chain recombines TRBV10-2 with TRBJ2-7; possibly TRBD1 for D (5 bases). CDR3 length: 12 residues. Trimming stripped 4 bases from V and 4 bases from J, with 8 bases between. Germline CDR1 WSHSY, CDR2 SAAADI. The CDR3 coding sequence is TGCGCCAGCAGTGCGAAGGGGTACGAGCAGTACTTC. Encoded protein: CASSAKGYEQYF.

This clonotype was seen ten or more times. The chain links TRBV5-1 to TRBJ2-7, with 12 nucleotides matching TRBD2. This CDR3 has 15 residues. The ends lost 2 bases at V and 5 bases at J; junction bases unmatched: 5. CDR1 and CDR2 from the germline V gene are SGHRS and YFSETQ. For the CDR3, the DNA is TGCGCCAGCAGCTTCCTAGCGGGAGGGTTGAACGAGCAGTACTTC. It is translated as CASSFLAGGLNEQYF.

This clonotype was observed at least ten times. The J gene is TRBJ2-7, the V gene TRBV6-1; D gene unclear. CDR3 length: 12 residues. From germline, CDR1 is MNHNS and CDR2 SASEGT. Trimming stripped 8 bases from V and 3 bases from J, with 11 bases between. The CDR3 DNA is TGTGCCAGCGTGGGCGGTAACTACGAGCAGTACTTC. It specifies CASVGGNYEQYF.

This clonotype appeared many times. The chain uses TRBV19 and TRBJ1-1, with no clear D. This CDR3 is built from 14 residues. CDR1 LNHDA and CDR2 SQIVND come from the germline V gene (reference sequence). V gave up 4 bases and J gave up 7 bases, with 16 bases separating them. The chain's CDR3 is CASSTRTERVEAFF. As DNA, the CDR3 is TGTGCCAGTAGTACCCGGACGGAAAGAGTTGAAGCTTTCTTT.

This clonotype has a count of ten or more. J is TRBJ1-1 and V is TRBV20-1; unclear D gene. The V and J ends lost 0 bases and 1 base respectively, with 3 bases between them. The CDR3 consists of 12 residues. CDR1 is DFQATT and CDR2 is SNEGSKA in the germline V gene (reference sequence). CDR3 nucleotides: TGCAGTGCTAGAGACAGGAACACTGAAGCTTTCTTT. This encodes CSARDRNTEAFF.

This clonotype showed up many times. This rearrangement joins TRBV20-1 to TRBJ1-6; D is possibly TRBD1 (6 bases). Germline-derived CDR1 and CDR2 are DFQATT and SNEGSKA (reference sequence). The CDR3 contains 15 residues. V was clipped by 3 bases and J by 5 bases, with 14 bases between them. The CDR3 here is CSARVTGANNSPLHF. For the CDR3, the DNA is TGCAGTGCTAGGGTGACGGGGGCGAATAATTCACCCCTCCACTTT.

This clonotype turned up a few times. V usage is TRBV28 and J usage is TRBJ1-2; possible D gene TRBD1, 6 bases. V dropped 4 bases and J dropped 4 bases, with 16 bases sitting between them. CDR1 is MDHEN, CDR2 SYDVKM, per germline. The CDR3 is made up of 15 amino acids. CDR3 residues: CASSSSGHPPYGYTF. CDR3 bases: TGTGCCAGCAGTTCCTCGGGACACCCTCCCTATGGCTACACCTTC.

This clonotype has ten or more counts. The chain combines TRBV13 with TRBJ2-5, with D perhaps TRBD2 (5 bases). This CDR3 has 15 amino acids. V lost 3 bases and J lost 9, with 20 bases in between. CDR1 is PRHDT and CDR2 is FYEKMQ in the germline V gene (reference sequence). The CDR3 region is CASSLGTRVGRAQYF. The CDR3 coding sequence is TGTGCCAGCAGCTTGGGAACTAGGGTGGGTCGGGCCCAGTACTTC.